This passage covers 22 T cell receptor beta chains from one sample sequenced in a study of regulatory T cells in long-lasting Graves disease. Both iRepertoire HTBI primers and Arm-PCR of CDR3 regions were used to build the TCR beta libraries. TCRdb analysed the multiplex PCR reads with MiXCR anew, one entry per CDR3 protein. The repertoire holds approximately 540,000 distinct CDR3 sequences, with approximately 12% as singletons. Time point reported: newly diagnosed GD, antithyroid drugs for less than 3 months. PBMCs provided the RNA from which the TCR library was made. The same specimen was also included in a second study, on T cells in Graves' hyperthyroidism and ophthalmopathy.

Source: peripheral blood mononuclear cells (PBMCs), taken at new diagnosis, from a patient treated with antithyroid drugs. These receptors originate from a woman younger than 45 with Graves disease.

This clonotype was counted ten times or more. This chain joins TRBV19 and TRBJ2-7; D perhaps matches TRBD1 (6 bases). The CDR3 spans 13 residues. Germline assignment: CDR1 LNHDA and CDR2 SQIVND (reference sequence). V was cut by 3 bases and J by 2 bases, with 8 bases left in between. CDR3 in amino acids: CASSINRAYEQYF. CDR3 sequence (DNA): TGTGCCAGTAGTATTAACAGGGCCTACGAGCAGTACTTC.

V and J are TRBV7-9 and TRBJ2-1; 8 nucleotides align to TRBD2. Germline V gene lookup returns CDR1 SEHNR and CDR2 FQNEAQ (reference sequence). The CDR3 runs 16 residues. V was pared by 5 bases and J by 6 bases, with 12 bases of the junction left unmatched. CDR3 amino acids: CASSPGPAGVRNEQFF. CDR3 coding DNA: TGTGCCAGCAGCCCTGGCCCAGCGGGAGTACGCAATGAGCAGTTCTTC.

In this sample, this clonotype turned up many times. The chain has TRBV7-2 and TRBJ1-1; D gene ambiguous. Germline V gene lookup returns CDR1 SGHTA and CDR2 FQGNSA. The V end was cut by 3 bases, the J end by 6 bases, with 11 bases between. The CDR3 loop spans 13 amino acids. The CDR3 loop reads CASSFYAGSEAFF. CDR3 DNA sequence: TGTGCCAGCAGCTTTTATGCCGGGTCTGAAGCTTTCTTT.

Ten or more counts support this clonotype. The CDR3 DNA follows: TGTGCCAGTAGTACCCGACAGGGGACCTATGGCTACACCTTC. Residues: CASSTRQGTYGYTF. The chain employs TRBV19 and TRBJ1-2; 8 nucleotides agree with TRBD1. This CDR3 is 14 amino acids long. After removal of 4 bases from V and 4 bases from J, the junction contained 5 bases not matched to a gene. Germline values: CDR1 LNHDA, CDR2 SQIVND (reference sequence).

This clonotype has at least ten counts. The V gene is TRBV3-1, the J gene TRBJ2-3, with 8 positions matching TRBD1. This CDR3 has 19 amino acids. Losses at the gene ends were 5 bases for V and 0 bases for J; bases not matched to a gene: 16. CDR1 LGHDT and CDR2 YNNKEL come from the germline V gene (reference sequence). For the CDR3, the DNA is TGTGCCAGCAGCGGCCGAGACCGGACAGGGTCCATTAGCACAGATACGCAGTATTTT. Encoded protein: CASSGRDRTGSISTDTQYF.

This clonotype came up many times. This sequence joins TRBV11-3 and TRBJ2-1; D assignment may be TRBD1 or TRBD2 (5 bases each). Germline CDR1 reads SGHNT; CDR2 reads YENEEA. The CDR3 contains 21 residues. Trimming removed 1 base at V and 1 base at J, with 26 bases between. CDR3 coding DNA: TGTGCCAGCAGCTTAGGGTGGAGGCCTGGAGCGGCAGGGAATTCCTACAATGAGCAGTTCTTC. Translated, it gives CASSLGWRPGAAGNSYNEQFF. The full variable domain, completed using reference TRBV11-3 and TRBJ2-1, is EAGVVQSPRYKIIEKKQPVAFWCNPISGHNTLYWYLQNLGQGPELLIRYENEEAVDDSQLPKDRFSAERLKGVDSTLKIQPAELGDSAVYLCASSLGWRPGAAGNSYNEQFFGPGTRLTVL.

This clonotype was counted ten times or more. This chain uses TRBV10-3 with TRBJ1-1; TRBD1 might be the D (5 bases). V lost 3 bases and J lost 4, with 12 bases in between. Germline V lookup: CDR1 ENHRY, CDR2 SYGVKD. The CDR3 consists of 14 residues. Here the CDR3 reads CAISDETVPTEAFF. Here the CDR3 DNA reads TGTGCCATCAGTGATGAGACAGTTCCCACTGAAGCTTTCTTT.

The rearrangement links TRBV5-1 to TRBJ2-5; the D is unclear. Trimming took 9 bases from V and 2 from J, leaving 14 bases between them. This CDR3 comprises 13 residues. Germline V lookup: CDR1 SGHRS, CDR2 YFSETQ. The CDR3 loop is CATRRTVQETQYF. CDR3 DNA: TGCGCCACACGACGGACGGTACAAGAGACCCAGTACTTC.

Ten or more counts support this clonotype. J is TRBJ1-5 and V is TRBV6-1, with 7 bases that match TRBD1. Germline values: CDR1 MNHNS, CDR2 SASEGT. V lost 6 bases to trimming and J lost 7 bases; unmatched junction nucleotides: 9. The CDR3 is 14 residues long. The CDR3 spells CASRPGTAGQPQHF. The CDR3 DNA reads TGTGCCAGCAGACCAGGGACAGCGGGCCAGCCCCAGCATTTT.

This clonotype turned up a few times. This chain uses TRBV7-3 with TRBJ2-1; 16 bases map to TRBD2. V lost 5 bases and J lost 7; bases outside the gene matches: 5. The germline CDR1 and CDR2 sequences are SGHTA and FQGTGA. This CDR3 contains 16 residues. CDR3: CASSPRGLAGGNEQFF. CDR3 DNA: TGTGCCAGCAGCCCAAGGGGACTAGCGGGAGGGAATGAGCAGTTCTTC.

This clonotype was counted only a few times. The chain employs TRBV5-5 and TRBJ2-2; TRBD1 aligns across 10 bases. J was trimmed by 7 bases and V by 1 base; bases with no gene match: 7. Germline loops: CDR1 SGHKS, CDR2 YYEKEE (reference sequence). The CDR3 is 16 residues long. The CDR3 DNA reads TGTGCCAGCAGCTTGTTTGACAGGGGGCATGACGGGGAGCTGTTTTTT. Protein product: CASSLFDRGHDGELFF.

This clonotype was recorded at least ten times. V usage is TRBV10-2 and J usage is TRBJ1-2; weak D call: TRBD1 (6 bases). Germline CDR1 WSHSY, CDR2 SAAADI. Trimming left V 6 bases short and J 8 bases short, with 13 bases between. This CDR3 region has 12 residues. CDR3 region: CASSSPGVGYTF. CDR3 DNA: TGCGCCAGCAGCTCTCCAGGGGTCGGCTACACCTTC.

This chain joins TRBV28 and TRBJ2-7, with 10 bases aligning to TRBD2. V was pared by 2 bases and J by 4 bases, with 2 bases of the junction left unmatched. The CDR3 contains 14 residues. Per germline, CDR1 MDHEN and CDR2 SYDVKM. The CDR3 DNA sequence: TGTGCCAGCAGTTTACCTAGCGGGGGATACGAGCAGTACTTC. It specifies CASSLPSGGYEQYF.

This clonotype occurred many times. The chain couples TRBV7-6 to TRBJ2-7; no clear D. Germline V CDR1 and CDR2: SGHVS, FNYEAQ. This CDR3 has 15 amino acids. V lost 1 base and J lost 0, with 10 bases in between. As DNA, the CDR3 is TGTGCCAGCAGCTTAGAACGAGCAAGCTCCTACGAGCAGTACTTC. Translation: CASSLERASSYEQYF.

In this sample, this clonotype turned up a few times. Relative to the germline gene, one junction end is altered; a read error may explain this. J is TRBJ2-1 and V is TRBV30; 10 positions agree with TRBD2. The CDR3 loop spans 14 amino acids. Germline V gene sequence: CDR1 GTSNPN, CDR2 SVGIG (reference sequence). The CDR3 sequence is CAWRASGSGNEQLF. The CDR3 region has the DNA TGTGCCTGGAGGGCTAGCGGGAGTGGAAATGAGCAGCTCTTC.

V is TRBV14 and J is TRBJ2-7; D not certain. V lost 1 base to trimming and J lost 7 bases, with 5 bases between them. The CDR3 spans 11 residues. The V gene's germline CDR1 is SGHDN and CDR2 FVKESK. CDR3 sequence: CASSQAEEQYF. DNA of the CDR3: TGTGCCAGCAGCCAAGCGGAGGAGCAGTACTTC. Looking up the rest from reference TRBV14 and TRBJ2-7 gives the full variable domain: EAGVTQFPSHSVIEKGQTVTLRCDPISGHDNLYWYRRVMGKEIKFLLHFVKESKQDESGMPNNRFLAERTGGTYSTLKVQPAELEDSGVYFCASSQAEEQYFGPGTRLTVT.

This clonotype was observed a few times. The chain employs TRBV20-1 and TRBJ2-1, with D tentatively TRBD1 (6 bases). Germline V gives CDR1 DFQATT, CDR2 SNEGSKA (reference sequence). The V end was cut by 5 bases, the J end by 1 base, with 15 bases between. CDR3 size: 15 residues. The CDR3 region is CSASRTAYSYNEQFF. CDR3 sequence (DNA): TGCAGTGCTTCCCGGACAGCTTATTCCTACAATGAGCAGTTCTTC.

With respect to this clonotype: A much larger clonotype is one base distant, so this may be a read error. DNA for the CDR3: TGTGCCAGCAGTAAGGACCCCCCCTACAATGAGCAGCTCTTC. This codes for CASSKDPPYNEQLF. The chain is built from TRBV28 and TRBJ2-1; D gene ambiguous. Looked up from germline, CDR1 is MDHEN and CDR2 is SYDVKM. CDR3 length equals 14 residues.

This clonotype was observed at least ten times. The junction departs from germline at one end; a sequencing error may be responsible. The J gene is TRBJ1-5, the V gene TRBV5-1; the match to TRBD1 covers 9 bases. The CDR3 spans 13 residues. Germline V gene sequence: CDR1 SGHRS, CDR2 YFSETQ. CDR3 sequence: CASSLGQGQPQHF. In nucleotides, the CDR3 is TGTGCCAGCAGCTTAGGACAGGGGCAGCCCCAGCATTTT.

This clonotype was detected ten times or more. V and J are TRBV6-1 and TRBJ1-1, with D possibly TRBD1 on 6 matching bases. The germline V gene encodes CDR1 MNHNS and CDR2 SASEGT. The V and J ends lost 5 bases and 3 bases respectively, with 19 bases between them. The CDR3 loop spans 16 amino acids. DNA of the CDR3: TGTGCCAGCAGTCCCCCAGTCGGCAGGGGAGACACTGAAGCTTTCTTT. This gives the protein CASSPPVGRGDTEAFF.

Regarding this clonotype: A far larger clone is one base from this, pointing to a likely read error. CDR3 region: CASSFGVRLHNSPLHF. CDR3 bases: TGTGCCAGCAGTTTTGGGGTGAGGCTCCATAATTCACCCCTCCACTTT. This chain joins TRBV12-3 or TRBV12-4 and TRBJ1-6, with D hard to call. V lost 3 bases and J 5 bases, leaving 14 bases between the germline ends. CDR3 length: 16 amino acids.

This clonotype was seen ten or more times. V gene TRBV2 combines with J gene TRBJ1-1; 7 nucleotides align to TRBD1. CDR1 is SNHLY, CDR2 FYNNEI, per germline. The CDR3 has 14 residues. Trimming at V came to 6 bases and at J to 0 bases, leaving 4 bases not matched to a gene. CDR3 sequence (DNA): TGTGCCAGCAGCTACAGGGGACTGAACACTGAAGCTTTCTTT. Encoded protein: CASSYRGLNTEAFF.